This T cell receptor beta chain was observed in a study of breast tumors, draining lymph nodes, adjacent tissues. One entry per CDR3 protein results from TCRdb running MiXCR on the multiplex PCR reads. The sample consists of 250,000 or so distinct CDR3 sequences, around 30% of them appearing once. This clonotype was detected ten times or more. Its antigen is undetermined. The germline CDR1 and CDR2 sequences are SGDLS and YYNGEE. The V gene end was trimmed by 2 bases and the J gene end by 3 bases; junction bases not matched to a gene: 1. CDR3 length: 14 residues. Samples came from axillary lymph nodes draining the breast cancer. Study-wide findings and caveats: Findings are consistent with lymph node origin and intratumoral expansion of most tumor T cells. That most tumor T cells come from lymph nodes remained unproven. Tumors had less TCR diversity than lymph nodes, more than nontumor tissue. Tumor and nontumor repertoires were significantly more similar in luminal-like than in basal-like breast cancer.

The sequenced material came from axillary lymph node tissue. V gene TRBV9 combines with J gene TRBJ2-4; 8 nucleotides agree with TRBD2. The TCR was taken from a female donor with breast cancer. Some clones in this sample may be carry-over from other donors' samples. In DNA form, the CDR3 reads TGTGCCAGCAGCGTCGGGGGGGGCAAAAACATTCAGTACTTC. It is translated as CASSVGGGKNIQYF.